This T cell receptor beta chain was found in a study of glioma-infiltrating T cells. This CDR3 is 15 amino acids long. Germline lookup yields CDR1 SGHVS and CDR2 FQNEAQ. Losses at the gene ends were 5 bases for V and 4 bases for J; bases not matched to a gene: 11. Using RNA template, CDR3s of TCR alpha and beta were amplified with iRepertoire arm-PCR. TCRdb re-called the multiplex PCR reads through MiXCR, storing one row per CDR3 protein. Of 90,000 or so distinct CDR3 sequences in the sample, about 40% are singletons; the top ten hold more than 30%. This clonotype occurred many times. The source material was glioma tissue, nonneoplastic brain tissue, or PBMCs (not recorded which). The receptor was derived from a human donor with low-grade glioma or glioblastoma, undergoing nonglioma brain surgery, or in good health (not recorded which). The chain employs TRBV7-8 and TRBJ2-7; 7 bases fit TRBD1. The CDR3 coding sequence is TGTGCCAGCAGCCGCTTTACAGGGGTGGATTACGAGCAGTACTTC. Translated: CASSRFTGVDYEQYF.